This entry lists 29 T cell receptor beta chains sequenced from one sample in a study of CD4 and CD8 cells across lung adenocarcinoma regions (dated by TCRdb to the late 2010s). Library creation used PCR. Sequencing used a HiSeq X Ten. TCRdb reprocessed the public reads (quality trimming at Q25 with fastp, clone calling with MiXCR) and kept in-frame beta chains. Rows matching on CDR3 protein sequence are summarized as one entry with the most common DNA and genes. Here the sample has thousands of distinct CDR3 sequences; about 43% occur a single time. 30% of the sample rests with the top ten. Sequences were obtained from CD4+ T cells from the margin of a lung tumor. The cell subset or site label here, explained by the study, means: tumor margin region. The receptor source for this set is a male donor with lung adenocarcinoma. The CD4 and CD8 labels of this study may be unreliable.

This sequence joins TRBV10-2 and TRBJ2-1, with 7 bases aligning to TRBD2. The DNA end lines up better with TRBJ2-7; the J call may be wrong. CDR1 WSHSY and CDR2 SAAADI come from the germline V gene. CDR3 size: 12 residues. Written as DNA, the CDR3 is TGCGCCAGCAGTCCGGGGGGATACGAGCAGTACTTC. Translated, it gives CASSPGGYEQYF.

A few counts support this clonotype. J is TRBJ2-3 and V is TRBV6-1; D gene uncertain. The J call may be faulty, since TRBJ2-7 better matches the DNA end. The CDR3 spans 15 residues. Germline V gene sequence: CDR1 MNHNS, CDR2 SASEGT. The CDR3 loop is CASSEADDGPYEQYF. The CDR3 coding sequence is TGTGCCAGCAGTGAAGCAGACGACGGGCCCTACGAGCAGTACTTC.

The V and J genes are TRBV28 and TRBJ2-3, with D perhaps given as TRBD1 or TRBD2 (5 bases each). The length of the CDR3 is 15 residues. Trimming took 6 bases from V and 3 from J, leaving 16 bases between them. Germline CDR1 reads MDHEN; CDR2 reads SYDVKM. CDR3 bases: TGTGCCAGCAGCGTCGGGACCCCGAGGACAGATACGCAGTATTTT. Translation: CASSVGTPRTDTQYF. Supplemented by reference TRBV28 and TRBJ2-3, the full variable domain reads DVKVTQSSRYLVKRTGEKVFLECVQDMDHENMFWYRQDPGLGLRLIYFSYDVKMKEKGDIPEGYSVSREKKERFSLILESASTNQTSMYLCASSVGTPRTDTQYFGPGTRLTVL.

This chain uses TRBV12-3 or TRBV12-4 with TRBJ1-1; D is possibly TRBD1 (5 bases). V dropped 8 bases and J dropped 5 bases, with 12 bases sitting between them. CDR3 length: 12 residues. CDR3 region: CASQRGKTEAFF. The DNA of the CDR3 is TGTGCCAGCCAAAGGGGAAAAACTGAAGCTTTCTTT.

DNA for the CDR3: TGCGCCAGCAGCCAAGCTCTTCGTAGCGGCAGTACGCAGTATTTT. Translated: CASSQALRSGSTQYF. J is TRBJ2-3 and V is TRBV4-1; a weak D match, TRBD2 (6 bases). The CDR3 has 15 residues. Germline values: CDR1 MGHRA, CDR2 YSYEKL. V dropped 1 base and J dropped 8 bases, with 16 bases sitting between them.

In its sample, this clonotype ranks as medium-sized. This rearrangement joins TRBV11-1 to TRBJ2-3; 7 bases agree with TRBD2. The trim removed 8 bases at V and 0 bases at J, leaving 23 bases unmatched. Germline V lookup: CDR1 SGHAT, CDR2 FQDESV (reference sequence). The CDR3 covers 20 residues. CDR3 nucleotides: TGTGCCAGCCTGGCGGGAGATGGTAGGGGCCACGGGGTCAGCACAGATACGCAGTATTTT. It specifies CASLAGDGRGHGVSTDTQYF.

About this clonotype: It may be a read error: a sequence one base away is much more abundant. CDR3 loop: CANSHQYNEQFF. Here the CDR3 DNA reads TGCGCCAACAGCCACCAATACAATGAGCAGTTCTTC. The chain has TRBV4-1 and TRBJ2-1; D is unclear. This CDR3 is built from 12 residues. CDR1 is MGHRA, CDR2 YSYEKL, per germline.

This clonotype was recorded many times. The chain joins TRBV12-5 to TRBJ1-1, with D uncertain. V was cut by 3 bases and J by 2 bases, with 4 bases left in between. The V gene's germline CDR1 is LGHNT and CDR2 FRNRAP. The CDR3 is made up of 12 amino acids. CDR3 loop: CASGFSNTEAFF. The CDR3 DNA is TGTGCTAGTGGTTTCAGCAACACTGAAGCTTTCTTT. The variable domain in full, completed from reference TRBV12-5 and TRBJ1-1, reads DARVTQTPRHKVTEMGQEVTMRCQPILGHNTVFWYRQTMMQGLELLAYFRNRAPLDDSGMPKDRFSAEMPDATLATLKIQPSEPRDSAVYFCASGFSNTEAFFGQGTRLTVV.

CDR3 sequence (DNA): TGTGCCAGCAGTAATACCAGGCTAGTAACCTCCTACGAGCAGTACTTC. Its protein product is CASSNTRLVTSYEQYF. The chain uses TRBV6-1 and TRBJ2-7, with D unclear. CDR3 length: 16 amino acids. The germline gives CDR1 MNHNS, CDR2 SASEGT. Trimming took 5 bases from V and 0 from J, leaving 17 bases between them.

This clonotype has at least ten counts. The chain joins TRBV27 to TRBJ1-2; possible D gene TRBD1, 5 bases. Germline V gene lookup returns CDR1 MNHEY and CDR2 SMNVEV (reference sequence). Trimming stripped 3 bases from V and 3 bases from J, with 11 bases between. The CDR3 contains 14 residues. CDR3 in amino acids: CASSFGRGYYGYTF. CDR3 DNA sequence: TGTGCCAGCAGTTTTGGTAGGGGTTACTATGGCTACACCTTC.

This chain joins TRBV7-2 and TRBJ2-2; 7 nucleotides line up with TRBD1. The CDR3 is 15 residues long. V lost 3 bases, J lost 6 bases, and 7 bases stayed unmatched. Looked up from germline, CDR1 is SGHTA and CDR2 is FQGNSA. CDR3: CASSFTGVSPGELFF. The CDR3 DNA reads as TGTGCCAGCAGCTTTACAGGGGTCTCTCCCGGGGAGCTGTTTTTT.

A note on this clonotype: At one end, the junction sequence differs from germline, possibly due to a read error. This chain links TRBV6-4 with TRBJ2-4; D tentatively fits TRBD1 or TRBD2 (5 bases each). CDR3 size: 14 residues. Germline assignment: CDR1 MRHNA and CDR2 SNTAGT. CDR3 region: CASRGEWGKNMQYF. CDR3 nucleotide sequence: TGTGCCAGCAGGGGGGAGTGGGGCAAAAACATGCAGTACTTT.

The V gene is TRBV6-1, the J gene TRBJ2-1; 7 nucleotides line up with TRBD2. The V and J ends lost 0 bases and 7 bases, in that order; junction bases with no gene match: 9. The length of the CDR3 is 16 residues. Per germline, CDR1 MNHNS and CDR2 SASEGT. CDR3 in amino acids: CASSEAGGGSANEQFF. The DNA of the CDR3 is TGTGCCAGCAGTGAAGCTGGGGGGGGGTCCGCAAATGAGCAGTTCTTC.

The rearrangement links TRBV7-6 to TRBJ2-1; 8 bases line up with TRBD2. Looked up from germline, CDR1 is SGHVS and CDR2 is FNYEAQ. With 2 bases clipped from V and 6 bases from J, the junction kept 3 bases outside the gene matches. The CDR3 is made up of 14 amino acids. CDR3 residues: CASSLSGSINEQFF. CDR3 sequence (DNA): TGTGCCAGCAGCTTAAGCGGGAGTATCAATGAGCAGTTCTTC. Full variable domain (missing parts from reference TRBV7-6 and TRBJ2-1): GAGVSQSPRYKVTKRGQDVALRCDPISGHVSLYWYRQALGQGPEFLTYFNYEAQQDKSGLPNDRFSAERPEGSISTLTIQRTEQRDSAMYRCASSLSGSINEQFFGPGTRLTVL.

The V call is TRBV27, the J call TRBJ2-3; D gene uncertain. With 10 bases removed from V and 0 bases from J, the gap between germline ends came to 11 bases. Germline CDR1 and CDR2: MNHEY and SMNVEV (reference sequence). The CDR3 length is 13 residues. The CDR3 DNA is TGTGCCATCAGGTCTGACAGCACAGATACGCAGTATTTT. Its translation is CAIRSDSTDTQYF.

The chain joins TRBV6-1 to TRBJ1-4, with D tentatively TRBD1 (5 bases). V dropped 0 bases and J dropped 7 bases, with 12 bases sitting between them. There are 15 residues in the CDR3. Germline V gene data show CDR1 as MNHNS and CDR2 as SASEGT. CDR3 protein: CASSEAQGFREKLFF. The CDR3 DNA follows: TGTGCCAGCAGTGAAGCGCAGGGTTTTCGTGAAAAACTGTTTTTT.

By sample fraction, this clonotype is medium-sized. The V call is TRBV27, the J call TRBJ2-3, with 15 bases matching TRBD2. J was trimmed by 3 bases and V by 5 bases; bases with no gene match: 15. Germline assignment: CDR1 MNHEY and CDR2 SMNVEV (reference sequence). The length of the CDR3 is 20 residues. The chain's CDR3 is CASSPRRTSGRAYGTDTQYF. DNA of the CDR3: TGTGCCAGCAGTCCCCGCCGGACTAGCGGGAGGGCCTATGGGACAGATACGCAGTATTTT.

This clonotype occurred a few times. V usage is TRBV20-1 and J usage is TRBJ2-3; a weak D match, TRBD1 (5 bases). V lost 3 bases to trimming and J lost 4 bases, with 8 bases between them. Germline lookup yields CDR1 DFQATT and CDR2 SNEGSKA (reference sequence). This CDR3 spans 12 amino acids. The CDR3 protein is CSASFRADTQYF. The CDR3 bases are TGCAGTGCTAGTTTCAGGGCAGATACGCAGTATTTT.

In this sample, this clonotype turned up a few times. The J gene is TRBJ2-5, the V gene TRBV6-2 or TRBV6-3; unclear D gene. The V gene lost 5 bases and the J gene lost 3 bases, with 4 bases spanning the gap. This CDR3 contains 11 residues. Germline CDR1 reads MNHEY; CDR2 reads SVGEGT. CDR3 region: CASSPKETQYF. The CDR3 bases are TGTGCCAGCAGTCCCAAAGAGACCCAGTACTTC.

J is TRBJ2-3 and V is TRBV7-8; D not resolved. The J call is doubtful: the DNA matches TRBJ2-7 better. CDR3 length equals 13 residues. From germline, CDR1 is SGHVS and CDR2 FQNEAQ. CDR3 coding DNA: TGTGCCAGCAGCTTAGACCGAGCTGGGGAGCAGTACTTC. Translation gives CASSLDRAGEQYF.

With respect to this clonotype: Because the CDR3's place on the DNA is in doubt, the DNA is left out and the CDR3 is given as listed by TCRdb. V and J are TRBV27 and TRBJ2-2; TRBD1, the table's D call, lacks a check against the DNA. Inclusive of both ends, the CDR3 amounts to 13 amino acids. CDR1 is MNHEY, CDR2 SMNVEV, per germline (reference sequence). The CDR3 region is CALRGVGTGAQFF.

The DNA for the CDR3 is TGTGCCAGCACGTCCGGAATTGGCTCCTACAATGAGCAGTTCTTC. It is translated as CASTSGIGSYNEQFF. The rearrangement uses TRBV27 and TRBJ2-1; no firm D call. Per the germline V gene, CDR1 is MNHEY and CDR2 is SMNVEV (reference sequence). With 7 bases removed from V and 0 bases from J, the gap between germline ends came to 13 bases. The CDR3 spans 15 residues.

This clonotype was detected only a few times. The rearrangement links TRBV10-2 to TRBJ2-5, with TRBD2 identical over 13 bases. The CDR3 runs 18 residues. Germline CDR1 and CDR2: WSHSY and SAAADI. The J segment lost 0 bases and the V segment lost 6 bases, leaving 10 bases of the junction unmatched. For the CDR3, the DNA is TGCGCCAGCAGACCGCCGGGACTAGCGGGGACGTACCAAGAGACCCAGTACTTC. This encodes CASRPPGLAGTYQETQYF.

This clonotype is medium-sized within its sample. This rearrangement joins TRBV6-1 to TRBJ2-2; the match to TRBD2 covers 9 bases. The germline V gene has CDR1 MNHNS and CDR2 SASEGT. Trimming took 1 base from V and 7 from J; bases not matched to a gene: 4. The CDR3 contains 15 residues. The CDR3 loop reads CASSEVREGGGELFF. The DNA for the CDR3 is TGTGCCAGCAGTGAAGTGCGGGAGGGGGGCGGGGAGCTGTTTTTT.

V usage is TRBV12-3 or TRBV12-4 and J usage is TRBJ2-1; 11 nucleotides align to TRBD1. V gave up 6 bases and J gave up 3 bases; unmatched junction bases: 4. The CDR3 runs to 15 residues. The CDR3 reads CASRSGTGGYNEQFF. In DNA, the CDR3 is TGTGCCAGCAGGTCGGGGACAGGGGGCTACAATGAGCAGTTCTTC.

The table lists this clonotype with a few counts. CDR3 loop: CASSQDRSYGYTF. The CDR3 DNA follows: TGTGCCAGCAGCCAAGACCGCAGCTATGGCTACACCTTC. The V call is TRBV4-2, the J call TRBJ1-2, with D unresolved. The CDR3 runs to 13 residues. The germline V gene encodes CDR1 LGHNA and CDR2 YNFKEQ. V was pared by 0 bases and J by 4 bases, with 6 bases between.

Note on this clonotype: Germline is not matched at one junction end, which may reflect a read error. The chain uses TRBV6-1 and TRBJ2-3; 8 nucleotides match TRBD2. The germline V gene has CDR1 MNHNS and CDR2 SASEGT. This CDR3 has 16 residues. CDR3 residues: CASSAFGLASKDTQYF. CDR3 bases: TGTGCCAGCAGTGCTTTCGGACTAGCTAGCAAAGATACCCAGTATTTT.

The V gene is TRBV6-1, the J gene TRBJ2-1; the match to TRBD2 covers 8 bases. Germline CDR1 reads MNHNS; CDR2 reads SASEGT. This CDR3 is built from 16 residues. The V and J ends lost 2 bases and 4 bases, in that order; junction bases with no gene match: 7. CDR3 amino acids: CASSESVGGAYNEQFF. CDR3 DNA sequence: TGTGCCAGCAGTGAATCCGTCGGGGGGGCGTACAATGAGCAGTTCTTC.

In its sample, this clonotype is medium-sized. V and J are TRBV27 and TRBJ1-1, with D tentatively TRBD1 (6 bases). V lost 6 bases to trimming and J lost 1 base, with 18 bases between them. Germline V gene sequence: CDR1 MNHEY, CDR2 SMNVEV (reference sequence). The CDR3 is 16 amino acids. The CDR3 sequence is CASSQTRGRGNTEAFF. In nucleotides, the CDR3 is TGTGCCAGCAGCCAAACCCGGGGGCGCGGGAACACTGAAGCTTTCTTT.